This T cell receptor (beta chain) stems from a study of blood T cell repertoires in COVID-19. Donors were grouped by their self-reported clinical history. CDR1 and CDR2 (germline): LNHNV, YYDKDF (reference sequence). The CDR3 length is 13 residues. V was trimmed by 8 bases and J by 10 bases, leaving 15 bases between them. Repertoires were generated with immunoSEQ multiplex PCR, while TCRdb's copy carries only in-frame clones and drops some. The sample records approximately 300,000 clones, 85% being singletons. The sample consisted of PBMCs or T cells enriched from blood (not recorded which). The sequence came from a young woman who had been exposed to COVID-19. The V and J genes are TRBV15 and TRBJ1-6; weak D call: TRBD1 (5 bases). The CDR3 nucleotides are TGTGCCACCTCCGGGACTCGGCAATCACCCCTCCACTTT. Translated, it gives CATSGTRQSPLHF.